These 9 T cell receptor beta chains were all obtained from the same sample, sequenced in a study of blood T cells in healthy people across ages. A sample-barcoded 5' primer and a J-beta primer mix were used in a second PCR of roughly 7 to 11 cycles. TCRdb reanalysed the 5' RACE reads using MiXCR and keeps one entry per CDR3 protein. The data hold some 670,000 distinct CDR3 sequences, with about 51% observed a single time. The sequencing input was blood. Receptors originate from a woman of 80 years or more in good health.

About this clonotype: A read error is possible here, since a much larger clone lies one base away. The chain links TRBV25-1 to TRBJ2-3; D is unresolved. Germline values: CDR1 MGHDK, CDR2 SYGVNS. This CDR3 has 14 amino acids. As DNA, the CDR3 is TGTGCCAGCAGTGAATCCGCTTTCACAGATACGCGGTATTTT. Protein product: CASSESAFTDTRYF.

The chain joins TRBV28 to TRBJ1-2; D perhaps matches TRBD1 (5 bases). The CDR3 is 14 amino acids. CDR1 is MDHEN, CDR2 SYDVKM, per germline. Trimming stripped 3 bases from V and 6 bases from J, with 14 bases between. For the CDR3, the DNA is TGTGCCAGCAGTTTGGCAGGGAGTCCGAATGGCTACACCTTC. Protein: CASSLAGSPNGYTF.

The CDR3 region has the DNA TGTGCCAGCAGCAAAGCAGGGGCGCCCACCTACGAGCAGTACTTC. Translation: CASSKAGAPTYEQYF. The chain joins TRBV21-1 to TRBJ2-7; the table's D call, TRBD1, has no DNA check behind it. TRBV21-1 is marked as a pseudogene. This CDR3 has 15 amino acids.

The CDR3 sequence is CAISAGGVNNNSPLHF. CDR3 nucleotides: TGTGCCATCAGTGCCGGGGGCGTTAATAATAATTCACCCCTCCACTTT. The chain carries TRBV10-3 and TRBJ1-6; possible D gene TRBD1, 6 bases. Per germline, CDR1 ENHRY and CDR2 SYGVKD. CDR3 length: 16 residues. Trimming stripped 4 bases from V and 5 bases from J, with 15 bases between.

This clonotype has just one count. CDR3 coding DNA: TGTGCCAGCAGTTACCAACCGGGACTAGCGGGGTTCGAGCAGTACTTC. This sequence encodes CASSYQPGLAGFEQYF. The chain has TRBV6-6 and TRBJ2-7; TRBD2 agrees at 13 bases. This CDR3 is 16 amino acids long. CDR1 and CDR2 from the germline V gene are MNHNY and SVGAGI (reference sequence). J gave up 6 bases and V 2 bases, and 7 bases lay outside the gene matches.

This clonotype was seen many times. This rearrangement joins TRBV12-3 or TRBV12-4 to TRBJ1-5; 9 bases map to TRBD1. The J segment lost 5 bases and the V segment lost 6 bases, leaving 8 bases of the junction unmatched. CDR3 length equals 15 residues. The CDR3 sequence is CASSWDRAGDQPQHF. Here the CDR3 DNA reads TGTGCCAGCAGCTGGGACAGGGCGGGGGATCAGCCCCAGCATTTT.

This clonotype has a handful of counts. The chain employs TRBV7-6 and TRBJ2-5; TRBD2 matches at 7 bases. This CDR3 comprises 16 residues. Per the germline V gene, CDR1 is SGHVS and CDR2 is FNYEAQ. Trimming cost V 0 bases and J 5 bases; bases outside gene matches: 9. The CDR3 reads CASSLASVTSRETQYF. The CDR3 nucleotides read TGTGCCAGCAGCTTAGCGTCTGTGACTAGCAGGGAGACCCAGTACTTC.

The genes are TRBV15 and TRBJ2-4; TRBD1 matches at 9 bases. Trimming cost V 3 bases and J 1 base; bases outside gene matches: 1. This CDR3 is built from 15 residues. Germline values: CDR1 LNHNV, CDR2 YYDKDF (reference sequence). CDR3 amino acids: CATSRTGGAKNIQYF. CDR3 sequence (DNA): TGTGCCACCAGCAGGACAGGGGGGGCCAAAAACATTCAGTACTTC.

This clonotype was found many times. The CDR3 region is CASSLKGPGYGYTF. CDR3 nucleotide sequence: TGTGCCAGCAGCTTGAAGGGGCCAGGCTATGGCTACACCTTC. The chain joins TRBV5-6 to TRBJ1-2, with a tentative D call TRBD1 (5 bases). Trimming took off 1 base at V and 4 bases at J, with 11 bases between the two ends. The V gene's germline CDR1 is SGHDT and CDR2 YYEEEE. This CDR3 comprises 14 residues.